This T cell receptor (beta chain) was recorded in a study of T cell repertoires in cytomegalovirus infection. Study in general: Well-studied HLA-B-restricted CMV epitopes were used in the study alongside recently identified HLA-C-restricted ones. Study outcomes and limitations: Dominant in the ex vivo response were TCR beta clonotypes restricted by HLA-C and specific for CMV. Identification of carriers of CMV plus the relevant HLA was achieved through cumulative public TCR beta family frequency.

TCRdb redid the calling of the reads with MiXCR, one entry per CDR3 protein. Seen here are approximately 990,000 distinct CDR3 sequences, roughly 30% observed once, and the top ten hold around an eighth. On this clonotype itself: Its antigen is unknown. Being one base from a much bigger clone, this may be a read error.

Between the trimmed V and J ends, which lost 5 bases and 2 bases, there was a span of 13 bases. CDR3 length: 15 amino acids. Germline V CDR1 and CDR2: SGHVS, FQNEAQ. The source of this sequence is a human donor in good health (CMV status not recorded). Some clones in this sample may be carry-over from other donors' samples. The chain combines TRBV7-8 with TRBJ2-1, with a weak D call TRBD2 (5 bases). Sample: cultured CD8+ T cells from PBMCs, taken from culture after CMV antigen stimulation. The CDR3 DNA reads as TGTGCCAGCAGCGCTATACAGACTACCTACAATGAGCAGTTCTTC. It translates to CASSAIQTTYNEQFF.